This TCR beta chain derives from a study of blood T cell repertoires in COVID-19. In the study overall: In each case, the material was cDNA or gDNA derived from T cells, B-cell-depleted T cells, or PBMCs.

Germline lookup yields CDR1 SEHNR and CDR2 FQNEAQ (reference sequence). Trimming shortened V by 5 bases and J by 5 bases, and 13 bases separated the two germline ends. The CDR3 covers 13 residues. Using immunoSEQ multiplex PCR, the repertoire was profiled, and TCRdb retains in-frame clones only, with some absent. The sample yields around 160,000 clones, around 84% seen once. This TCR came from a man in his forties who had recovered from COVID-19. Sequences were obtained from PBMCs or T cells enriched from blood (not recorded which). The chain uses TRBV7-9 and TRBJ2-7; D ambiguous. The CDR3 DNA is TGTGCCAGCAGCGCCCTGGGCCGCCACGAGCAGTACTTC. It encodes CASSALGRHEQYF. The full variable domain, in which reference TRBV7-9 and TRBJ2-7 provide the parts outside the CDR3, is DTGVSQNPRHKITKRGQNVTFRCDPISEHNRLYWYRQTLGQGPEFLTYFQNEAQLEKSRLLSDRFSAERPKGSFSTLEIQRTEQGDSAMYLCASSALGRHEQYFGPGTRLTVT.